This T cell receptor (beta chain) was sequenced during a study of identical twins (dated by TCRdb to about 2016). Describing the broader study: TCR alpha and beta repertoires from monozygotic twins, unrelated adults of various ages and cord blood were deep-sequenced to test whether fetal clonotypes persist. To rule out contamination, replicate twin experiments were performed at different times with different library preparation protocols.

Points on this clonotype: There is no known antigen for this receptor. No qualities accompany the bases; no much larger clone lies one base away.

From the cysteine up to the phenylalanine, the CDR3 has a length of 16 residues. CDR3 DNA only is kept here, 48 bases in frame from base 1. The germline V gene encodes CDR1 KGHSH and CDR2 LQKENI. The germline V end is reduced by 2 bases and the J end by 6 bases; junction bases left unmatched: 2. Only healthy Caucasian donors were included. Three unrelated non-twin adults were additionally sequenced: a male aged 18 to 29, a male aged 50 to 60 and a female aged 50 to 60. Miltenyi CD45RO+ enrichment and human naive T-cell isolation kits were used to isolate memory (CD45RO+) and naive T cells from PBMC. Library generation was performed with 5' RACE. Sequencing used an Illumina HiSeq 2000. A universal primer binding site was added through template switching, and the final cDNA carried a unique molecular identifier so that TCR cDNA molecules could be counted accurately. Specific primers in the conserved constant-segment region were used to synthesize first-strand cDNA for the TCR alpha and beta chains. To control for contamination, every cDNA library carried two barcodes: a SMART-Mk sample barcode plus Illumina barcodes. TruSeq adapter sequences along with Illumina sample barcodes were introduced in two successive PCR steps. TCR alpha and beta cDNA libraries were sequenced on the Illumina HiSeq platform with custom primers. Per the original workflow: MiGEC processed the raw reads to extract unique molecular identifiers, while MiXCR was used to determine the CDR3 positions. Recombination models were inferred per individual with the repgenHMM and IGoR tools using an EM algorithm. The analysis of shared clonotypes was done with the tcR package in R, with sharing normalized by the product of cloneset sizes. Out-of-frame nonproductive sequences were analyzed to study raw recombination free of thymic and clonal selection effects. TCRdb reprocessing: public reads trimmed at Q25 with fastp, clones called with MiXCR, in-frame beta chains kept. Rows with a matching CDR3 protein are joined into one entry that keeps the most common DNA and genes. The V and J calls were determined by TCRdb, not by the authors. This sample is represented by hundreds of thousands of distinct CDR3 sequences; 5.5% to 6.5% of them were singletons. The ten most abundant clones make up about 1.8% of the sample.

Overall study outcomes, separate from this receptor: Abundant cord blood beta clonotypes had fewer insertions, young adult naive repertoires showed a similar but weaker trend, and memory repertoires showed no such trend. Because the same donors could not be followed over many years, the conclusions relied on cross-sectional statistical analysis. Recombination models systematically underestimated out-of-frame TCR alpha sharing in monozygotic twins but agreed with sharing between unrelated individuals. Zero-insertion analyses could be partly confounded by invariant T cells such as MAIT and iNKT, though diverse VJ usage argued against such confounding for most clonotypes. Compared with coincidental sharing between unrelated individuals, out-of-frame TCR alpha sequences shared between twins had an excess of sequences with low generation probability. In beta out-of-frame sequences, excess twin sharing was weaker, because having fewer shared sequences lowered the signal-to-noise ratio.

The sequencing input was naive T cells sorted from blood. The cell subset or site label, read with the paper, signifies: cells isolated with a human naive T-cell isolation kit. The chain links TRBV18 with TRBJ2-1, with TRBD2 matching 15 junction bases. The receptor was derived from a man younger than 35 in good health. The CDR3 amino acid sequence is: CASSPTGLAGGNEQFF. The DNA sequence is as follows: TGTGCCAGCTCACCAACGGGACTAGCGGGAGGCAATGAGCAGTTCTTC.